These 20 T cell receptor beta chains were sequenced from one sample in a study of control samples from healthy donors and cancer patients. Sequenced by immunoSEQ multiplex PCR; TCRdb stores in-frame clones only, minus some. The repertoire holds 120,000 to 150,000 clones, about 90% seen once, with about 3.2% in the top ten. Source material: blood. The receptors were sampled from a young man in good health.

This clone was found once. The V call is TRBV6-5, the J call TRBJ2-2; 8 nucleotides match TRBD1. CDR3 length: 14 amino acids. With 9 bases clipped from V and 2 bases from J, the junction kept 5 bases outside the gene matches. The V gene's germline CDR1 is MNHEY and CDR2 SVGAGI. The CDR3 region is CASTDRANTGELFF. The CDR3 DNA reads TGTGCCAGTACGGACAGGGCTAACACCGGGGAGCTGTTTTTT.

This chain connects TRBV7-9 to TRBJ2-6; 12 bases fit TRBD2. Losses at the gene ends were 1 base for V and 2 bases for J; bases not matched to a gene: 6. CDR1 SEHNR and CDR2 FQNEAQ come from the germline V gene (reference sequence). This CDR3 is built from 19 residues. CDR3 bases: TGTGCCAGCAGCTTAGGGGGACTAGCGGGCCCCCCTGGGGCCAACGTCCTGACTTTC. Translation: CASSLGGLAGPPGANVLTF.

The chain employs TRBV6-5 and TRBJ1-6; perhaps TRBD1 as D (5 bases). The CDR3 is made up of 14 amino acids. Looked up from germline, CDR1 is MNHEY and CDR2 is SVGAGI. V was pared by 7 bases and J by 7 bases, with 14 bases between. The CDR3 protein is CASNRGALNSPLHF. CDR3 coding DNA: TGTGCCAGCAATAGAGGGGCCCTAAATTCACCCCTCCACTTT.

The gene calls are TRBV2 and TRBJ1-5; maybe TRBD1 (6 bases). CDR1 is SNHLY and CDR2 is FYNNEI in the germline V gene. The V and J ends lost 5 bases and 5 bases respectively, with 13 bases between them. The CDR3 contains 14 residues. CDR3 amino acids: CASSYRVGDQPQHF. The CDR3 nucleotides read TGTGCCAGCAGTTACAGGGTTGGGGATCAGCCCCAGCATTTT.

This rearrangement joins TRBV4-1 to TRBJ1-1, with D unresolved. There are 15 residues in the CDR3. V lost 0 bases and J 3 bases, leaving 11 bases between the germline ends. The germline V gene has CDR1 MGHRA and CDR2 YSYEKL. The CDR3 loop reads CASSQDLIGDTEAFF. CDR3 in DNA: TGCGCCAGCAGCCAAGATCTGATCGGGGACACTGAAGCTTTCTTT.

The CDR3 region is CASSPGRGTNYGYTF. The CDR3 DNA reads as TGTGCCAGCAGCCCCGGCAGGGGGACTAACTATGGCTACACCTTC. This chain connects TRBV7-3 to TRBJ1-2, with 7 positions matching TRBD1. After removal of 5 bases from V and 0 bases from J, the junction contained 6 bases not matched to a gene. Germline V CDR1 and CDR2: SGHTA, FQGTGA. This CDR3 region has 15 residues.

CDR3 nucleotide sequence: TGTGCCACCGGCGATACCGGGGAGCTGTTTTTT. Its protein is CATGDTGELFF. J is TRBJ2-2 and V is TRBV24-1, with no clear D. The length of the CDR3 is 11 residues. Trimming took off 9 bases at V and 5 bases at J, with 6 bases between the two ends. Germline values: CDR1 KGHDR, CDR2 SFDVKD.

CDR3 DNA sequence: TGTGCCAGCAGCAGGGAAGGGGGGGAGACCCAGTACTTC. This encodes CASSREGGETQYF. The rearrangement uses TRBV21-1 and TRBJ2-5. TRBV21-1 is marked as a pseudogene. This CDR3 has 13 amino acids.

This chain connects TRBV3-1 (or the pseudogene TRBV3-2) to TRBJ2-7, with 8 positions matching TRBD2. The CDR3 runs to 16 residues. Germline V gives CDR1 LGHDT, CDR2 YNNKEL (reference sequence). V trimming: 2 bases; J trimming: 1 base; junction bases outside the gene matches: 7. CDR3 loop: CASSQPGLATSYEQYF. In nucleotides, the CDR3 is TGTGCCAGCAGCCAACCCGGACTAGCCACATCCTACGAGCAGTACTTC.

The V gene is TRBV5-1, the J gene TRBJ1-1; D not certain. This CDR3 region has 14 residues. The V gene lost 2 bases and the J gene lost 1 base, with 9 bases spanning the gap. Germline lookup yields CDR1 SGHRS and CDR2 YFSETQ. The CDR3 region is CASSLNLGNTEAFF. Here the CDR3 DNA reads TGCGCCAGCAGCTTAAACCTGGGGAACACTGAAGCTTTCTTT.

The chain links TRBV7-9 to TRBJ1-1, with 9 bases that match TRBD1. The CDR3 contains 16 residues. Trimming took 0 bases from V and 1 from J; bases not matched to a gene: 3. Germline CDR1 is SEHNR and CDR2 is FQNEAQ (reference sequence). CDR3 DNA sequence: TGTGCCAGCAGCTTAGCTTCGACAGGGGGGAACACTGAAGCTTTCTTT. Translated: CASSLASTGGNTEAFF.

The V and J genes are TRBV5-8 and TRBJ1-1, with D unclear. From germline, CDR1 is SGHTS and CDR2 YDEGEE. The CDR3 sequence is 14 residues long. The ends were cut back, 5 bases at V and 3 bases at J, with 14 bases in the middle. CDR3 in DNA: TGTGCCAGCAGTCTTGGTGTGGGTGACACTGAAGCTTTCTTT. Protein: CASSLGVGDTEAFF.

The chain recombines TRBV5-6 with TRBJ1-2; tentatively, D is TRBD1 (5 bases). V was clipped by 3 bases and J by 4 bases, with 13 bases between them. CDR3 length: 14 residues. Per the germline V gene, CDR1 is SGHDT and CDR2 is YYEEEE. The CDR3 region is CASSSGLGGYGYTF. DNA of the CDR3: TGTGCCAGCAGCTCCGGACTGGGGGGCTATGGCTACACCTTC.

This clone was observed a single time. The V gene is TRBV27, the J gene TRBJ1-6; maybe TRBD1 (6 bases). Germline CDR1 reads MNHEY; CDR2 reads SMNVEV (reference sequence). Trimming left V 6 bases short and J 13 bases short, with 22 bases between. CDR3 length equals 15 residues. CDR3 in DNA: TGTGCCAGCAGCCGAATCCGGGACACTGAGATTCCCCTCCACTTT. Its protein product is CASSRIRDTEIPLHF.

The rearrangement uses TRBV21-1 and TRBJ1-6. TRBV21-1 is an annotated pseudogene. This CDR3 has 20 amino acids. CDR3 residues: CASSSPQVIGRESYNSPLHF. The CDR3 region has the DNA TGTGCCAGCAGCAGCCCCCAGGTTATTGGCCGGGAGTCCTATAATTCACCCCTCCACTTT.

The chain couples TRBV4-1 to TRBJ1-4; D is undetermined. The CDR3 is 15 amino acids. The germline CDR1 and CDR2 sequences are MGHRA and YSYEKL. Trimming took 0 bases from V and 4 from J, leaving 9 bases between them. DNA of the CDR3: TGCGCCAGCAGCCAAGAGTTCCCTAATAATGAAAAACTGTTTTTT. This sequence encodes CASSQEFPNNEKLFF.

CDR3 sequence reads: CASSQASLGEQYF. The CDR3 nucleotides are TGTGCCAGCAGCCAGGCCTCCCTGGGCGAGCAGTACTTC. The chain is built from TRBV3-1 (or the pseudogene TRBV3-2) and TRBJ2-7; D is unclear. Trimming left V 3 bases short and J 6 bases short, with 12 bases between. This CDR3 is built from 13 residues. CDR1 is LGHDT and CDR2 is YNNKEL in the germline V gene (reference sequence).

The rearrangement joins TRBV6-5 to TRBJ2-7, with 8 nucleotides matching TRBD1. Germline CDR1 reads MNHEY; CDR2 reads SVGAGI. J gave up 3 bases and V 4 bases, and 5 bases lay outside the gene matches. This CDR3 has 14 amino acids. Here the CDR3 DNA reads TGTGCCAGCAGTTCACAGGGGGGAGGCTACGAGCAGTACTTC. This gives the protein CASSSQGGGYEQYF.

In its sample, this clone was seen once. The chain employs TRBV10-2 and TRBJ1-5, with D hard to call. Trimming cost V 3 bases and J 4 bases, with 10 bases left between them. CDR3 length: 14 amino acids. CDR1 WSHSY and CDR2 SAAADI come from the germline V gene. The CDR3 region has the DNA TGCGCCAGCAGTGACAGCTTACCGAATCAGCCCCAGCATTTT. It codes for CASSDSLPNQPQHF.

This clone was observed at least ten times. The chain has TRBV4-1 and TRBJ2-1; D is ambiguous. CDR3 size: 16 residues. Per germline, CDR1 MGHRA and CDR2 YSYEKL. V was pared by 1 base and J by 0 bases, with 10 bases between. CDR3 in amino acids: CASSQVDILSYNEQFF. In nucleotides, the CDR3 is TGCGCCAGCAGCCAAGTCGACATCCTCTCCTACAATGAGCAGTTCTTC.